Presented here are 10 T cell receptor beta chains from one specimen sequenced in a study of shared clonotypes between healthy human individuals. Profiled with immunoSEQ multiplex PCR; TCRdb holds only in-frame clones, not every one. The sample consists of a few million clones, over 85% of them appearing once. What was sequenced was naive CD4+ T cells from PBMCs. Sample subset: CD45RA+ positively selected. Source of these receptors: a man aged 18-30 years in good health. Some clones in this sample may be carry-over from other donors' samples.

This clone appeared once. The chain's CDR3 is CATSRDGAGGYEQYF. CDR3 in DNA: TGTGCCACCAGCAGAGACGGGGCGGGAGGCTACGAGCAGTACTTC. The gene calls are TRBV15 and TRBJ2-7, with 8 bases that match TRBD2. Germline trimming cut 0 bases from V and 3 bases from J; bases unmatched to any gene: 4. The CDR3 is made up of 15 amino acids. Germline values: CDR1 LNHNV, CDR2 YYDKDF (reference sequence).

The chain links TRBV27 to TRBJ1-1; the D gene is possibly TRBD1 (5 bases). V dropped 6 bases and J dropped 1 base, with 12 bases sitting between them. Germline V gene sequence: CDR1 MNHEY, CDR2 SMNVEV (reference sequence). This CDR3 contains 14 residues. The CDR3 coding sequence is TGTGCCAGCAGCCGGGGGGTTGCGAACACTGAAGCTTTCTTT. Protein: CASSRGVANTEAFF.

In the case of this clone: At the DNA level, this CDR3 is encoded by other sequences in the same sample as well. The gene calls are TRBV5-1 and TRBJ2-7; D is ambiguous. V lost 3 bases to trimming and J lost 0 bases, with 10 bases between them. CDR3 size: 14 residues. The V gene's germline CDR1 is SGHRS and CDR2 YFSETQ. CDR3 sequence: CASSSGGTSYEQYF. In DNA, the CDR3 is TGCGCCAGCAGCTCCGGCGGCACCTCCTACGAGCAGTACTTC.

This rearrangement joins TRBV6-6 to TRBJ2-7; D is possibly TRBD1 or TRBD2 (5 bases each). The CDR3 has 15 residues. The V gene's germline CDR1 is MNHNY and CDR2 SVGAGI (reference sequence). The V and J ends lost 0 bases and 1 base respectively, with 10 bases between them. The DNA for the CDR3 is TGTGCCAGCAGTTACTCCGCAGGGACGTCCTACGAGCAGTACTTC. Protein sequence: CASSYSAGTSYEQYF.

The V call is TRBV7-8, the J call TRBJ2-3; weak D call: TRBD2 (5 bases). Germline CDR1 reads SGHVS; CDR2 reads FQNEAQ. Trimming stripped 1 base from V and 5 bases from J, with 10 bases between. CDR3 size: 14 residues. CDR3 nucleotide sequence: TGTGCCAGCAGCTTAGGATCACGGGGAGATACGCAGTATTTT. Translating gives CASSLGSRGDTQYF.

V usage is TRBV5-4 and J usage is TRBJ2-3, with a weak D call TRBD2 (7 bases). V was cut by 4 bases and J by 3 bases, with 18 bases left in between. Germline-derived CDR1 and CDR2 are SGHNT and YYREEE (reference sequence). CDR3 length: 16 residues. CDR3 bases: TGTGCCAGCAGCGGGGGGGGCGCTGGACCGACAGATACGCAGTATTTT. It encodes CASSGGGAGPTDTQYF.

The chain carries TRBV28 and TRBJ1-4; 8 bases map to TRBD1. The CDR3 extends over 13 amino acids. Trimming took 4 bases from V and 8 from J; bases not matched to a gene: 3. The germline V gene has CDR1 MDHEN and CDR2 SYDVKM. The CDR3 region is CASSWNRGEKLFF. The CDR3, as DNA: TGTGCCAGCAGTTGGAACAGGGGGGAAAAACTGTTTTTT.

V is TRBV10-3 and J is TRBJ1-2; 9 bases line up with TRBD1. V was pared by 5 bases and J by 0 bases, with 4 bases of the junction left unmatched. From germline, CDR1 is ENHRY and CDR2 SYGVKD. This CDR3 contains 15 residues. The CDR3 DNA reads TGTGCCATCAGTTTACAGGGGGCTCCTAACTATGGCTACACCTTC. It is translated as CAISLQGAPNYGYTF.

The V call is TRBV7-3, the J call TRBJ2-5, with D perhaps matching TRBD2 (5 bases). This CDR3 is 14 amino acids long. CDR1 SGHTA and CDR2 FQGTGA come from the germline V gene. V was shortened by 5 bases and J by 2 bases, with 12 bases between the two germline ends. The CDR3: CASSPSQRQETQYF. The CDR3 region has the DNA TGTGCCAGCAGCCCAAGCCAGCGGCAAGAGACCCAGTACTTC.

The chain combines TRBV30 with TRBJ1-2; 8 positions agree with TRBD1. CDR1 and CDR2 from the germline V gene are GTSNPN and SVGIG (reference sequence). After removal of 2 bases from V and 2 bases from J, the junction contained 4 bases not matched to a gene. The CDR3 runs 14 residues. The CDR3 nucleotides read TGTGCCTGGAGTTGGCACAGGGGGAACTATGGCTACACCTTC. Translated, it gives CAWSWHRGNYGYTF.